These 14 T cell receptor beta chains came from one sample sequenced in a study of T cell responses to AZD1222 COVID-19 vaccine. Using immunoSEQ multiplex PCR, the repertoire was profiled, and TCRdb retains in-frame clones only, with some absent. Of 100,000 or so clones listed, 70% to 90% are singletons. The input for sequencing was peripheral blood, taken on day 0 of MenACWY control vaccination. The receptor source for this set is an adult in good health.

This chain connects TRBV6-1 to TRBJ1-1; D unclear. The V end lost 2 bases, the J end lost 10 bases, and 8 bases lay between the germline ends. The CDR3 runs 11 residues. Germline CDR1 MNHNS, CDR2 SASEGT. The CDR3: CASSELEVAFF. The DNA of the CDR3 is TGTGCCAGCAGTGAACTTGAGGTAGCTTTCTTT.

The J gene is TRBJ1-1, the V gene TRBV29-1; D unresolved. Germline loops: CDR1 SQVTM, CDR2 ANQGSEA. This CDR3 region has 12 residues. The V end was cut by 4 bases, the J end by 4 bases, with 10 bases between. The CDR3 protein is CSVARQGTEAFF. DNA for the CDR3: TGCAGCGTTGCCCGACAAGGCACTGAAGCTTTCTTT.

V and J are TRBV4-1 and TRBJ2-4, with 7 bases fitting TRBD2. The CDR3 is 17 residues long. After removal of 0 bases from V and 0 bases from J, the junction contained 5 bases not matched to a gene. The V gene's germline CDR1 is MGHRA and CDR2 YSYEKL. The CDR3 DNA is TGCGCCAGCAGCCAAGACGGGAGGACACTAGCCAAAAACATTCAGTACTTC. Translated: CASSQDGRTLAKNIQYF.

This clone has just a few counts. The V and J genes are TRBV28 and TRBJ2-7; 9 nucleotides align to TRBD2. The germline V gene encodes CDR1 MDHEN and CDR2 SYDVKM. The CDR3 covers 14 residues. The V gene end was trimmed by 5 bases and the J gene end by 1 base; junction bases not matched to a gene: 3. As DNA, the CDR3 is TGTGCCAGCAGTACGACTAGCGGTTCCTACGAGCAGTACTTC. It is translated as CASSTTSGSYEQYF.

The chain carries TRBV7-6 and TRBJ2-1, with 9 bases that match TRBD2. The CDR3 length is 16 residues. The germline V gene has CDR1 SGHVS and CDR2 FNYEAQ. Germline trimming cut 4 bases from V and 2 bases from J; bases unmatched to any gene: 6. DNA for the CDR3: TGTGCCAGCAGCTCCGGGGCGGGAGGGCCCTACAATGAGCAGTTCTTC. Its protein is CASSSGAGGPYNEQFF. Supplemented by reference TRBV7-6 and TRBJ2-1, the full variable domain reads GAGVSQSPRYKVTKRGQDVALRCDPISGHVSLYWYRQALGQGPEFLTYFNYEAQQDKSGLPNDRFSAERPEGSISTLTIQRTEQRDSAMYRCASSSGAGGPYNEQFFGPGTRLTVL.

The gene calls are TRBV10-3 and TRBJ1-1, with D uncertain. This CDR3 comprises 10 residues. Germline V gives CDR1 ENHRY, CDR2 SYGVKD. V was pared by 11 bases and J by 10 bases, with 14 bases between. The CDR3, as DNA: TGTGCCCTCTCGGAAACAAGAGCTTTCTTT. Translation: CALSETRAFF.

The chain is built from TRBV6-4 and TRBJ1-5; D might be TRBD1 (6 bases). Trimming shortened V by 3 bases and J by 0 bases, and 12 bases separated the two germline ends. The CDR3 is 16 residues long. Germline CDR1 reads MRHNA; CDR2 reads SNTAGT. The CDR3 DNA is TGTGCCAGCAGTGAAGGGGGTCCTTATAGCAATCAGCCCCAGCATTTT. Amino acids: CASSEGGPYSNQPQHF.

This clone was recorded once. The rearrangement links TRBV7-2 to TRBJ2-2, with no clear D. Trimming removed 5 bases from V and 5 bases from J, with 9 bases in between. Per the germline V gene, CDR1 is SGHTA and CDR2 is FQGNSA. The CDR3 has 13 residues. The CDR3 region is CASSTQTTGELFF. The CDR3 DNA reads TGTGCCAGCAGCACGCAAACGACCGGGGAGCTGTTTTTT.

V is TRBV3-1 (or the pseudogene TRBV3-2) and J is TRBJ2-7; no clear D. This CDR3 region has 13 residues. V dropped 1 base and J dropped 4 bases, with 8 bases sitting between them. The germline gives CDR1 LGHDT, CDR2 YNNKEL (reference sequence). This CDR3 reads CASSQGGRYEQYF. CDR3 DNA: TGTGCCAGCAGCCAAGGGGGTAGGTACGAGCAGTACTTC.

This clone was detected only once. V usage is TRBV30 and J usage is TRBJ1-5; D is uncertain. Germline values: CDR1 GTSNPN, CDR2 SVGIG (reference sequence). V lost 3 bases and J lost 9, with 21 bases in between. This CDR3 has 15 amino acids. CDR3 sequence (DNA): TGTGCCTGGAGGGCAGCAGACGGCGGTCTAACGCCCCAGCATTTT. Translating gives CAWRAADGGLTPQHF. Complete variable domain (other parts from reference TRBV30 and TRBJ1-5): SQTIHQWPATLVQPVGSPLSLECTVEGTSNPNLYWYRQAAGRGLQLLFYSVGIGQISSEVPQNLSASRPQDRQFILSSKKLLLSDSGFYLCAWRAADGGLTPQHFGDGTRLSIL.

The V call is TRBV7-3, the J call TRBJ1-5; D may be TRBD1 (5 bases). The germline V gene encodes CDR1 SGHTA and CDR2 FQGTGA. CDR3 size: 15 residues. V was clipped by 5 bases and J by 2 bases, with 13 bases between them. This chain's CDR3 is CASSPTGGGNQPQHF. CDR3 nucleotide sequence: TGTGCCAGCAGCCCCACGGGGGGGGGCAATCAGCCCCAGCATTTT.

The genes are TRBV7-9 and TRBJ2-5; D unresolved. V shed 6 bases and J shed 3 bases, with 14 bases lying between them. There are 14 residues in the CDR3. In germline, CDR1 is SEHNR, CDR2 FQNEAQ (reference sequence). The CDR3 reads CASRGLAAEETQYF. The CDR3 DNA follows: TGTGCCAGCAGAGGTCTCGCAGCCGAAGAGACCCAGTACTTC. Based on the CDR3 plus reference TRBV7-9 and TRBJ2-5, the full variable domain is DTGVSQNPRHKITKRGQNVTFRCDPISEHNRLYWYRQTLGQGPEFLTYFQNEAQLEKSRLLSDRFSAERPKGSFSTLEIQRTEQGDSAMYLCASRGLAAEETQYFGPGTRLLVL.

This clone was seen only a few times. The chain employs TRBV30 and TRBJ1-1; D call uncertain. CDR1 is GTSNPN and CDR2 is SVGIG in the germline V gene (reference sequence). The germline V and J ends were trimmed by 5 bases and 0 bases, with 7 bases remaining between them. The CDR3 is 12 amino acids. CDR3 in amino acids: CAWYTMNTEAFF. CDR3 coding DNA: TGTGCCTGGTACACTATGAACACTGAAGCTTTCTTT.

J is TRBJ1-2 and V is TRBV2; 7 bases agree with TRBD1. This CDR3 spans 18 amino acids. Trimming at V came to 0 bases and at J to 3 bases, leaving 13 bases not matched to a gene. Germline V gene data show CDR1 as SNHLY and CDR2 as FYNNEI. Written as DNA, the CDR3 is TGTGCCAGCAGTGAAGCAATGAGTAAGCGGGACAGCCACTATGGCTACACCTTC. Translation: CASSEAMSKRDSHYGYTF.